The present entry profiles one T cell receptor (beta chain) with its context. The antigen remains undetermined. This entry belongs to a study of T cell responses to AZD1222 COVID-19 vaccine. Regarding the study as a whole: The donor group comprised mostly white British people and more females; the analysis possibly underestimated clonal diversity.

Profiled with immunoSEQ multiplex PCR; TCRdb holds only in-frame clones, not every one. The sample has about 120,000 clones; around nine tenths are singletons. V trimming: 6 bases; J trimming: 10 bases; junction bases outside the gene matches: 9. The germline gives CDR1 SEHNR, CDR2 FQNEAQ (reference sequence). CDR3 length equals 14 residues. This chain joins TRBV7-9 and TRBJ1-6, with 7 nucleotides matching TRBD1. The source was peripheral blood, collected on day 0 of AZD1222 vaccination. The source is an adult in good health. CDR3 loop: CASRDRRVESPLHF. For the CDR3, the DNA is TGTGCCAGCAGGGACAGGCGAGTGGAATCACCCCTCCACTTT.